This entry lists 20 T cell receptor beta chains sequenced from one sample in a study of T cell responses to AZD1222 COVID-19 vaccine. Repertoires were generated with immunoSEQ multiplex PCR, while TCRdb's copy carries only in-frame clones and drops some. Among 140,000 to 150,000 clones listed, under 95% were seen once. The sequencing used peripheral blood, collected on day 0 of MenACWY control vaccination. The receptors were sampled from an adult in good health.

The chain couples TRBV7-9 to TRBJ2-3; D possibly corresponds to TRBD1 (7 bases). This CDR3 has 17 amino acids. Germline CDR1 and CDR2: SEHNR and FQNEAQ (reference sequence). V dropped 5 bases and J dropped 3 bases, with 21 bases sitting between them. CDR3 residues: CASSPPRRGRRTDTQYF. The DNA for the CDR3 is TGTGCCAGCAGCCCCCCCCGCAGGGGGAGGAGAACAGATACGCAGTATTTT.

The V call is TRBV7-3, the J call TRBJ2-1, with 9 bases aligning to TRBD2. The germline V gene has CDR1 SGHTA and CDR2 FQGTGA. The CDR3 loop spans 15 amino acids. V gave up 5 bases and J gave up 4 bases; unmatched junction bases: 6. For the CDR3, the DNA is TGTGCCAGCAGCCCACTTAGCGGGAGTTACAATGAGCAGTTCTTC. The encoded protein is CASSPLSGSYNEQFF. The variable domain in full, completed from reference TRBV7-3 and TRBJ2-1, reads GAGVSQTPSNKVTEKGKYVELRCDPISGHTALYWYRQSLGQGPEFLIYFQGTGAADDSGLPNDRFFAVRPEGSVSTLKIQRTERGDSAVYLCASSPLSGSYNEQFFGPGTRLTVL.

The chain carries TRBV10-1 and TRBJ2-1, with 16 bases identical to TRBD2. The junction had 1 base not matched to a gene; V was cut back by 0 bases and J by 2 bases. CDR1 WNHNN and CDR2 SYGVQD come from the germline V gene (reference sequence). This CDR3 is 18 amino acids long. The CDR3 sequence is CASSESGLAGGPYNEQFF. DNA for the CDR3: TGCGCCAGCAGTGAGTCGGGACTAGCGGGAGGGCCCTACAATGAGCAGTTCTTC.

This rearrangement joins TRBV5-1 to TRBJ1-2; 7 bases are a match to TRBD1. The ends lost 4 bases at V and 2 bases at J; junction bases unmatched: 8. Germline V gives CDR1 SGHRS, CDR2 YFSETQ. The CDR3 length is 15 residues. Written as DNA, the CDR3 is TGCGCCAGCAGCACGGGACAGTTAGTCAACTATGGCTACACCTTC. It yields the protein CASSTGQLVNYGYTF.

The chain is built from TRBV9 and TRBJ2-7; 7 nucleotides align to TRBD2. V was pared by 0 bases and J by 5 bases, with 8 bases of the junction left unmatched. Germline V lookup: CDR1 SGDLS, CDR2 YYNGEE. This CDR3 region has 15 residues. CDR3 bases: TGTGCCAGCAGCGTAGGCGGCGGGGGAATGAACGAGCAGTACTTC. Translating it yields CASSVGGGGMNEQYF.

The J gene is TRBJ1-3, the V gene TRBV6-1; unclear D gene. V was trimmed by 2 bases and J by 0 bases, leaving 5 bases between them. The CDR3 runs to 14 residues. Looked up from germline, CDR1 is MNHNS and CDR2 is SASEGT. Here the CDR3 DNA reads TGTGCCAGCAGTGAACAGAGCTCTGGAAACACCATATATTTT. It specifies CASSEQSSGNTIYF.

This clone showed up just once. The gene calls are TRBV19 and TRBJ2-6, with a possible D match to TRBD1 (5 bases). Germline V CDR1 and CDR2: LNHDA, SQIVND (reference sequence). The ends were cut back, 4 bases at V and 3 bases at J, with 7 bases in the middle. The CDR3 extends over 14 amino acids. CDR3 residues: CASSSTGGANVLTF. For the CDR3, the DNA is TGTGCCAGTAGTAGTACAGGTGGGGCCAACGTCCTGACTTTC.

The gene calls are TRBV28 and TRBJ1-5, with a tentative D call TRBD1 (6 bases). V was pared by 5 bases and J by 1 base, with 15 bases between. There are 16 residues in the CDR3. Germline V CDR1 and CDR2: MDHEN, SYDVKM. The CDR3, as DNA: TGTGCCAGCAGTCAAAGATCAACAGGGAGCAATCAGCCCCAGCATTTT. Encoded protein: CASSQRSTGSNQPQHF. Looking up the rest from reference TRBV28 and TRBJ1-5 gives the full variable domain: DVKVTQSSRYLVKRTGEKVFLECVQDMDHENMFWYRQDPGLGLRLIYFSYDVKMKEKGDIPEGYSVSREKKERFSLILESASTNQTSMYLCASSQRSTGSNQPQHFGDGTRLSIL.

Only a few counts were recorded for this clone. DNA for the CDR3: TGTGCCAGCAGTGGCGATCAAGCGGGGGAAGGACAGGAGCAGTTCTTC. Translated, it gives CASSGDQAGEGQEQFF. The V gene is TRBV25-1, the J gene TRBJ2-1, with 8 bases lining up with TRBD2. The CDR3 extends over 16 amino acids. The V and J ends lost 4 bases and 10 bases, in that order; junction bases with no gene match: 15. Germline CDR1 MGHDK, CDR2 SYGVNS.

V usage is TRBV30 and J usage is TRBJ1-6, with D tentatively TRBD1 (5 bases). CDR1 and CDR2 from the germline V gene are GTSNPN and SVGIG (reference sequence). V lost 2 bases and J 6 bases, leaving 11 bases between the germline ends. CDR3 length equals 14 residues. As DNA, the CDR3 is TGTGCCTGGAGTCGTCAGGGAGGTAATTCACCCCTCCACTTT. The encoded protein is CAWSRQGGNSPLHF.

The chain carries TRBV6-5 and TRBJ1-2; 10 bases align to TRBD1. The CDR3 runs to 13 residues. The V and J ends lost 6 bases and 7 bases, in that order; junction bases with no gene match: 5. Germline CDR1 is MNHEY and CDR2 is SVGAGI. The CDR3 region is CASRTGGDGGYTF. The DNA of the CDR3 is TGTGCCAGCAGGACAGGGGGCGATGGTGGCTACACCTTC.

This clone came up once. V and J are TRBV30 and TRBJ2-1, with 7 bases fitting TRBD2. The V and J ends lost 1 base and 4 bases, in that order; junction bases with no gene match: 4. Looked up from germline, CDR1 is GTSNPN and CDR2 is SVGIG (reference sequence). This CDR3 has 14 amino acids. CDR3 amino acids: CAWSGWRGYNEQFF. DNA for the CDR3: TGTGCCTGGAGTGGGTGGCGGGGGTACAATGAGCAGTTCTTC.

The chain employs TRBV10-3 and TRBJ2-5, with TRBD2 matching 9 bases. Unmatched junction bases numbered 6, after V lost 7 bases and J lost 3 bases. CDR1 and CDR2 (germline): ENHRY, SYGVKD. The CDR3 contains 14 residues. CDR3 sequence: CAITPTSGKETQYF. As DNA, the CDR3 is TGTGCCATCACGCCGACTAGCGGTAAAGAGACCCAGTACTTC.

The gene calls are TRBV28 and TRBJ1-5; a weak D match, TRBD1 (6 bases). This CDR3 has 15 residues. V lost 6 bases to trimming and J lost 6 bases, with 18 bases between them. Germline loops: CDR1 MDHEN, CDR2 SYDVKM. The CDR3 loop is CASRSFDRQGQPQHF. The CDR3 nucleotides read TGTGCCAGCAGATCTTTCGACAGGCAAGGTCAGCCCCAGCATTTT.

CDR3 sequence reads: CAWKRGTGIVETQYF. In DNA form, the CDR3 reads TGTGCCTGGAAGCGCGGGACAGGGATCGTAGAGACCCAGTACTTC. This chain joins TRBV30 and TRBJ2-5, with 9 bases aligning to TRBD1. CDR1 and CDR2 from the germline V gene are GTSNPN and SVGIG (reference sequence). V dropped 4 bases and J dropped 4; count of bases not matched to a gene: 10. This CDR3 contains 15 residues.

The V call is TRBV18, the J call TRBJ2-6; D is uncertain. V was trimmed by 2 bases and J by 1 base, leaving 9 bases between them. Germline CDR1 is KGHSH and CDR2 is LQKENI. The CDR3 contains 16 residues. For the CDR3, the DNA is TGTGCCAGCTCACCATTATCGACTTCTGGGGCCAACGTCCTGACTTTC. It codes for CASSPLSTSGANVLTF. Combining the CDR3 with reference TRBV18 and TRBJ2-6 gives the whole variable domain NAGVMQNPRHLVRRRGQEARLRCSPMKGHSHVYWYRQLPEEGLKFMVYLQKENIIDESGMPKERFSAEFPKEGPSILRIQQVVRGDSAAYFCASSPLSTSGANVLTFGAGSRLTVL.

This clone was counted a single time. CDR3 in DNA: TGTGCCAGCAGTACCCCCGGGCAGGGGAACTATGGCTACACCTTC. Its protein product is CASSTPGQGNYGYTF. The rearrangement joins TRBV6-5 to TRBJ1-2; weak D call: TRBD1 (6 bases). The CDR3 has 15 residues. The germline V gene encodes CDR1 MNHEY and CDR2 SVGAGI. V gave up 5 bases and J gave up 2 bases, with 15 bases separating them.

CDR3 region: CASSQAPGLQETQYF. The CDR3, as DNA: TGCGCCAGCAGCCAAGCACCGGGACTCCAAGAGACCCAGTACTTC. The genes are TRBV4-1 and TRBJ2-5, with TRBD2 as a possible D gene (6 bases). V was cut by 1 base and J by 1 base, with 10 bases left in between. The CDR3 extends over 15 amino acids. Germline lookup yields CDR1 MGHRA and CDR2 YSYEKL.

The CDR3 loop reads CATSDPEMAEETQYF. For the CDR3, the DNA is TGTGCCACCAGTGATCCGGAGATGGCTGAGGAGACCCAGTACTTC. This chain connects TRBV24-1 to TRBJ2-5; no clear D gene. CDR3 length equals 15 residues. The germline gives CDR1 KGHDR, CDR2 SFDVKD. V lost 3 bases and J lost 5, with 15 bases in between.

CDR3 region: CASSSGTGSGNQPQHF. CDR3 nucleotide sequence: TGTGCCAGCAGTTCCGGGACAGGGTCTGGCAATCAGCCCCAGCATTTT. This chain joins TRBV28 and TRBJ1-5, with 9 bases fitting TRBD1. Germline assignment: CDR1 MDHEN and CDR2 SYDVKM. J was trimmed by 2 bases and V by 4 bases; bases with no gene match: 6. CDR3 length equals 16 residues.